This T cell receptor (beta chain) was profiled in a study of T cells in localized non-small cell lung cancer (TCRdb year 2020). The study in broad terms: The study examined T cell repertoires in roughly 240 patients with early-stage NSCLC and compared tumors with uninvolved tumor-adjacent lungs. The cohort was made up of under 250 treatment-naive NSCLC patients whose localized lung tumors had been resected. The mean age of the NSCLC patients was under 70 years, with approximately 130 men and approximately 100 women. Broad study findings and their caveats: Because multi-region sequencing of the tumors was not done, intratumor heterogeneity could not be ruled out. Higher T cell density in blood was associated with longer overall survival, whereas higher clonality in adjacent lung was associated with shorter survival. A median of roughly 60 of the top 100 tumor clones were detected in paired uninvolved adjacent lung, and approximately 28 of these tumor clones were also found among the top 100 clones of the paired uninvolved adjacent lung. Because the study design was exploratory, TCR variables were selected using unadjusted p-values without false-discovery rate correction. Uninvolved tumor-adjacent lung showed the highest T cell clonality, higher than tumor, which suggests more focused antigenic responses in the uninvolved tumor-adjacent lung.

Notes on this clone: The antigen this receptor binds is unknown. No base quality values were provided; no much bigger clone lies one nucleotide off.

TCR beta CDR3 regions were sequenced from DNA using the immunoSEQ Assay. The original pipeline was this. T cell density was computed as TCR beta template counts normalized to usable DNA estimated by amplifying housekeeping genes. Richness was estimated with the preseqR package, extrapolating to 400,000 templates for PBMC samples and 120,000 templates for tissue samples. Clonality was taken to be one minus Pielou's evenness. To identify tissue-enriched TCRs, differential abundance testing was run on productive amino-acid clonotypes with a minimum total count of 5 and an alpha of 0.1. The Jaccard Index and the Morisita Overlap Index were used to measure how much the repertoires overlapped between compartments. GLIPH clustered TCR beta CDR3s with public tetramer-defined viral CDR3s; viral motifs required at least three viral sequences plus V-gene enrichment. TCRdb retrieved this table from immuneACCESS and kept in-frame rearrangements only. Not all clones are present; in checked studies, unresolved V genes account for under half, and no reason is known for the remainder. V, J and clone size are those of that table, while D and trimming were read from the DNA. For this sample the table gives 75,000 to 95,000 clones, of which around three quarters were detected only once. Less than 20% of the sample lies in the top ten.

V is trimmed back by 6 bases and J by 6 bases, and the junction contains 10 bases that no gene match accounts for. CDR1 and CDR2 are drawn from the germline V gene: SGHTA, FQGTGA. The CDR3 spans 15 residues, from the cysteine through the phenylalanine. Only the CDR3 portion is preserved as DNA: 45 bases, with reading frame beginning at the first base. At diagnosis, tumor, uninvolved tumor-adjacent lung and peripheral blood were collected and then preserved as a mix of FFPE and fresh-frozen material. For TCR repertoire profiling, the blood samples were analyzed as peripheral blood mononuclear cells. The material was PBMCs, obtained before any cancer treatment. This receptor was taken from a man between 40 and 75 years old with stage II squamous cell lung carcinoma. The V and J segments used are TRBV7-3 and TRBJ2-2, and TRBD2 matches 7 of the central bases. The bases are TGTGCCAGCAGTTTAGCGGGTTCTTCAGCCGGGGAGCTGTTTTTT. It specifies CASSLAGSSAGELFF. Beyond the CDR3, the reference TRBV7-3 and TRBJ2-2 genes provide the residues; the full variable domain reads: GAGVSQTPSNKVTEKGKYVELRCDPISGHTALYWYRQSLGQGPEFLIYFQGTGAADDSGLPNDRFFAVRPEGSVSTLKIQRTERGDSAVYLCASSLAGSSAGELFFGEGSRLTVL.